A single TCR beta chain is shown here with its context. The sample originates from a study of T cell responses to AZD1222 COVID-19 vaccine. Germline V gives CDR1 LNHDA, CDR2 SQIVND (reference sequence). The CDR3 has 15 amino acids. Trimming took 5 bases from V and 4 from J; bases not matched to a gene: 6. Sequencing was performed with immunoSEQ multiplex PCR; in TCRdb, only in-frame clones are kept and a portion is missing. The table has approximately 120,000 clones, approximately 91% seen once. V is TRBV19 and J is TRBJ1-1, with TRBD1 matching 11 bases. This TCR was recovered from an adult in good health. Sequencing used peripheral blood, obtained on day 0 of MenACWY control vaccination. Here the CDR3 DNA reads TGTGCCAGTAGTCCCCGGACAGGGGGCATCACTGAAGCTTTCTTT. Translation gives CASSPRTGGITEAFF.